Below, 27 T cell receptor beta chains from the same sample are listed, as sequenced in a study of cytomegalovirus exposure and HLA in healthy donors. The PCR was carried out with 60 Vbeta primers and 13 Jbeta primers. Assay: immunoSEQ multiplex PCR; the TCRdb copy retains only in-frame clones and omits some. The repertoire holds approximately 190,000 clones, with about 83% as singletons. Sample: PBMCs. These receptors all come from a woman younger than 45 in good health and CMV-seropositive.

The V gene is TRBV6-1, the J gene TRBJ2-1, with a possible D match to TRBD2 (6 bases). The CDR3 has 13 residues. V lost 7 bases and J lost 9, with 16 bases in between. Germline-derived CDR1 and CDR2 are MNHNS and SASEGT. The CDR3 nucleotides read TGTGCCAGCACGGAACGGGAGTCGGGTGAGCAGTTCTTC. Translating gives CASTERESGEQFF.

The rearrangement joins TRBV5-1 to TRBJ2-7; 9 bases are shared with TRBD1. CDR1 is SGHRS, CDR2 YFSETQ, per germline. With V trimmed by 4 bases and J by 5 bases, 10 bases remained unmatched. The CDR3 covers 15 residues. CDR3 residues: CASSLLRTGDHEQYF. For the CDR3, the DNA is TGCGCCAGCAGCCTCCTCCGGACAGGGGACCACGAGCAGTACTTC. Full variable domain (rest looked up from reference TRBV5-1 and TRBJ2-7): KAGVTQTPRYLIKTRGQQVTLSCSPISGHRSVSWYQQTPGQGLQFLFEYFSETQRNKGNFPGRFSGRQFSNSRSEMNVSTLELGDSALYLCASSLLRTGDHEQYFGPGTRLTVT.

This chain uses TRBV7-2 with TRBJ2-1; D is unresolved. CDR1 is SGHTA and CDR2 is FQGNSA in the germline V gene. The CDR3 is 12 amino acids. Trimming stripped 3 bases from V and 2 bases from J, with 2 bases between. CDR3 sequence (DNA): TGTGCCAGCAGCTTCACCTACAATGAGCAGTTCTTC. Protein: CASSFTYNEQFF.

The V and J genes are TRBV2 and TRBJ2-3, with 8 bases identical to TRBD2. The CDR3 runs 14 residues. Per germline, CDR1 SNHLY and CDR2 FYNNEI. After removal of 6 bases from V and 1 base from J, the junction contained 3 bases not matched to a gene. The CDR3 is CASRAGAGTDTQYF. For the CDR3, the DNA is TGTGCCAGCAGAGCGGGAGCGGGCACAGATACGCAGTATTTT.

This clone was seen more than once but under ten times. The genes are TRBV5-6 and TRBJ1-5, with TRBD1 as a possible D gene (5 bases). CDR1 SGHDT and CDR2 YYEEEE come from the germline V gene. This CDR3 is built from 14 residues. Trimming pared 7 bases from V and 0 bases from J, leaving 11 bases between. CDR3 sequence reads: CASHQQVSNQPQHF. In DNA, the CDR3 is TGTGCCAGCCACCAACAGGTTAGCAATCAGCCCCAGCATTTT.

The V and J genes are TRBV4-1 and TRBJ2-7, with a possible D match to TRBD1 (6 bases). CDR3 length: 15 amino acids. Germline CDR1 reads MGHRA; CDR2 reads YSYEKL. Trimming pared 2 bases from V and 4 bases from J, leaving 15 bases between. CDR3 amino acids: CASSQYSGTLYEQYF. The CDR3 DNA is TGCGCCAGCAGCCAATATTCCGGGACATTGTACGAGCAGTACTTC.

The chain employs TRBV7-8 and TRBJ2-1, with 8 bases identical to TRBD1. This CDR3 has 14 amino acids. Germline CDR1 reads SGHVS; CDR2 reads FQNEAQ. The V and J ends lost 0 bases and 8 bases, in that order; junction bases with no gene match: 3. CDR3 coding DNA: TGTGCCAGCAGCTTAGCACAGGGGGTCTATGAGCAGTTCTTC. Translated: CASSLAQGVYEQFF.

The rearrangement links TRBV7-2 to TRBJ2-7, with D perhaps matching TRBD1 (5 bases). The CDR3 is made up of 14 amino acids. V was pared by 1 base and J by 6 bases, with 13 bases between. Germline CDR1 SGHTA, CDR2 FQGNSA. CDR3 loop: CASSLGPGKGEQYF. The CDR3 bases are TGTGCCAGCAGCTTAGGGCCAGGGAAGGGCGAGCAGTACTTC.

The CDR3 spells CASRLRGGNTIYF. The CDR3 DNA sequence: TGTGCCAGCAGGTTAAGGGGTGGAAACACCATATATTTT. The genes are TRBV6-1 and TRBJ1-3; tentative D call: TRBD1 (5 bases). V lost 6 bases, J lost 3 bases, and 9 bases lay in between. The CDR3 is made up of 13 amino acids. The germline V gene has CDR1 MNHNS and CDR2 SASEGT.

V is TRBV2 and J is TRBJ2-5; possibly TRBD1 for D (6 bases). The DNA end lines up better with TRBJ2-7; the J call may be wrong. This CDR3 has 15 amino acids. CDR1 SNHLY and CDR2 FYNNEI come from the germline V gene. As DNA, the CDR3 is TGTGCCAGCCGATCGACAGGTTTTAACTCCTACGAGCAGTACTTC. Amino acid sequence: CASRSTGFNSYEQYF.

The chain is built from TRBV18 and TRBJ2-7, with 7 bases identical to TRBD1. This CDR3 contains 15 residues. V trimming: 4 bases; J trimming: 1 base; junction bases outside the gene matches: 7. CDR1 KGHSH and CDR2 LQKENI come from the germline V gene. CDR3 residues: CASSRTGVGSYEQYF. The CDR3 region has the DNA TGTGCCAGCTCACGAACAGGGGTGGGATCCTACGAGCAGTACTTC.

V gene TRBV2 combines with J gene TRBJ2-3; D perhaps matches TRBD1 (5 bases). Germline V gene lookup returns CDR1 SNHLY and CDR2 FYNNEI. This CDR3 contains 14 residues. The V end was cut by 8 bases, the J end by 4 bases, with 16 bases between. The CDR3 DNA sequence: TGTGCCAGCTACGGTGGAAGCAGGGCAGATACGCAGTATTTT. Residues: CASYGGSRADTQYF.

This chain links TRBV7-6 with TRBJ2-1; a weak D match, TRBD2 (5 bases). Germline loops: CDR1 SGHVS, CDR2 FNYEAQ. The V and J ends lost 5 bases and 10 bases respectively, with 15 bases between them. The CDR3 is 13 residues long. The CDR3 nucleotides read TGTGCCAGCAGCCCCCTGGGGTGGAGGGAGCAGTTCTTC. Translating gives CASSPLGWREQFF. Supplemented by reference TRBV7-6 and TRBJ2-1, the full variable domain reads GAGVSQSPRYKVTKRGQDVALRCDPISGHVSLYWYRQALGQGPEFLTYFNYEAQQDKSGLPNDRFSAERPEGSISTLTIQRTEQRDSAMYRCASSPLGWREQFFGPGTRLTVL.

The chain is built from TRBV5-1 and TRBJ2-5, with D perhaps TRBD2 (6 bases). The V end lost 4 bases, the J end lost 5 bases, and 21 bases lay between the germline ends. The V gene's germline CDR1 is SGHRS and CDR2 YFSETQ. CDR3 size: 16 residues. CDR3 nucleotide sequence: TGCGCCAGCAGCCCATTTACGGGGGAGATAGGGGAGACCCAGTACTTC. It yields the protein CASSPFTGEIGETQYF. Complete variable domain (other parts from reference TRBV5-1 and TRBJ2-5): KAGVTQTPRYLIKTRGQQVTLSCSPISGHRSVSWYQQTPGQGLQFLFEYFSETQRNKGNFPGRFSGRQFSNSRSEMNVSTLELGDSALYLCASSPFTGEIGETQYFGPGTRLLVL.

The rearrangement joins TRBV9 to TRBJ1-3; D remains unclear. In germline, CDR1 is SGDLS, CDR2 YYNGEE. The CDR3 has 17 residues. The V and J ends lost 4 bases and 0 bases respectively, with 17 bases between them. The CDR3 DNA reads as TGTGCCAGCAGCACTTCGGGGTCCGCTTTCTCTGGAAACACCATATATTTT. It translates to CASSTSGSAFSGNTIYF.

In its sample, this clone was seen once. The rearrangement links TRBV18 to TRBJ2-1, with TRBD1 identical over 10 bases. Germline CDR1 is KGHSH and CDR2 is LQKENI. CDR3 size: 15 residues. Trimming cost V 5 bases and J 7 bases; bases outside gene matches: 8. The CDR3 coding sequence is TGTGCCAGCTCAACCGGGACAGGGGATCTAAATGAGCAGTTCTTC. Translated: CASSTGTGDLNEQFF. Full variable domain (missing parts from reference TRBV18 and TRBJ2-1): NAGVMQNPRHLVRRRGQEARLRCSPMKGHSHVYWYRQLPEEGLKFMVYLQKENIIDESGMPKERFSAEFPKEGPSILRIQQVVRGDSAAYFCASSTGTGDLNEQFFGPGTRLTVL.

CDR3 sequence: CASSPSGATDTQYF. CDR3 DNA: TGTGCCAGCAGCCCAAGCGGGGCGACAGATACGCAGTATTTT. The rearrangement uses TRBV7-3 and TRBJ2-3; 7 positions agree with TRBD2. This CDR3 has 14 amino acids. Germline assignment: CDR1 SGHTA and CDR2 FQGTGA. Unmatched junction bases numbered 5, after V lost 5 bases and J lost 3 bases.

The chain is built from TRBV28 and TRBJ2-1, with TRBD2 matching 10 bases. The CDR3 extends over 13 amino acids. Germline V gene data show CDR1 as MDHEN and CDR2 as SYDVKM. V shed 3 bases, J shed 9 bases, and the junction held 2 bases outside the gene matches. The CDR3 nucleotides are TGTGCCAGCAGTTTGCTAGCGGGAGTTGAGCAGTTCTTC. Amino acids: CASSLLAGVEQFF.

This chain uses TRBV5-1 with TRBJ2-1, with TRBD2 matching 8 bases. There are 13 residues in the CDR3. With 6 bases clipped from V and 10 bases from J, the junction kept 9 bases outside the gene matches. The germline V gene encodes CDR1 SGHRS and CDR2 YFSETQ. CDR3 protein: CASTTGGGREQFF. DNA of the CDR3: TGCGCCAGCACCACCGGGGGGGGGAGAGAGCAGTTCTTC.

This chain links TRBV27 with TRBJ1-2; TRBD1 matches at 12 bases. Germline V CDR1 and CDR2: MNHEY, SMNVEV (reference sequence). This CDR3 region has 17 residues. V shed 3 bases and J 7 bases; nucleotides not matched to a gene: 12. CDR3 DNA sequence: TGTGCCAGCAGTTTCGGGACAGGGGGCGCCCCCCTGGGTGGCTACACCTTC. It encodes CASSFGTGGAPLGGYTF.

The chain couples TRBV7-6 to TRBJ2-2; 9 positions agree with TRBD1. CDR3 length equals 16 residues. The germline CDR1 and CDR2 sequences are SGHVS and FNYEAQ. J was trimmed by 4 bases and V by 0 bases; bases with no gene match: 3. This CDR3 is CASSLAGQGVTGELFF. The CDR3 DNA reads TGTGCCAGCAGCTTAGCGGGACAGGGAGTCACCGGGGAGCTGTTTTTT.

The V call is TRBV7-8, the J call TRBJ1-5; tentatively, D is TRBD1 (5 bases). The V gene lost 3 bases and the J gene lost 4 bases, with 16 bases spanning the gap. CDR3 length: 16 amino acids. Germline lookup yields CDR1 SGHVS and CDR2 FQNEAQ. The CDR3 bases are TGTGCCAGCAGCTTTCAAGGGGCCCAGGCAAATCAGCCCCAGCATTTT. It yields the protein CASSFQGAQANQPQHF.

This rearrangement joins TRBV6-5 to TRBJ1-6; TRBD1 aligns across 10 bases. This CDR3 comprises 14 residues. V gave up 5 bases and J gave up 14 bases; unmatched junction bases: 9. Germline assignment: CDR1 MNHEY and CDR2 SVGAGI. The CDR3 loop is CASSPGQGFGSLHF. For the CDR3, the DNA is TGTGCCAGCAGTCCGGGACAGGGGTTTGGATCCCTCCACTTT.

V is TRBV27 and J is TRBJ2-7; 7 bases align to TRBD2. Germline V CDR1 and CDR2: MNHEY, SMNVEV (reference sequence). The CDR3 totals 15 residues. V shed 4 bases and J 3 bases; nucleotides not matched to a gene: 9. The CDR3, as DNA: TGTGCCAGCAGTTCGACCCCGACTAGCAGCTACGAGCAGTACTTC. Encoded protein: CASSSTPTSSYEQYF.

V is TRBV6-5 and J is TRBJ2-7; D possibly corresponds to TRBD1 (6 bases). Trimming took off 2 bases at V and 5 bases at J, with 10 bases between the two ends. The CDR3 runs 13 residues. Germline CDR1 is MNHEY and CDR2 is SVGAGI. For the CDR3, the DNA is TGTGCCAGCAGTTACAGGGGGACCCACGAGCAGTACTTC. It specifies CASSYRGTHEQYF.

The chain recombines TRBV7-8 with TRBJ1-1, with D perhaps TRBD1 (6 bases). The germline CDR1 and CDR2 sequences are SGHVS and FQNEAQ. The CDR3 extends over 17 amino acids. Trimming removed 0 bases at V and 4 bases at J, with 18 bases between. CDR3 nucleotide sequence: TGTGCCAGCAGCTTAGCGTGGGGAGAGGGGGTAGGCACTGAAGCTTTCTTT. This gives the protein CASSLAWGEGVGTEAFF. Looking up the rest from reference TRBV7-8 and TRBJ1-1 gives the full variable domain: GAGVSQSPRYKVAKRGQDVALRCDPISGHVSLFWYQQALGQGPEFLTYFQNEAQLDKSGLPSDRFFAERPEGSVSTLKIQRTQQEDSAVYLCASSLAWGEGVGTEAFFGQGTRLTVV.

The chain recombines TRBV25-1 with TRBJ1-2; unclear D gene. This CDR3 comprises 13 residues. CDR1 MGHDK and CDR2 SYGVNS come from the germline V gene. V lost 2 bases to trimming and J lost 5 bases, with 9 bases between them. The CDR3: CASSESGIYGYTF. In DNA, the CDR3 is TGTGCCAGCAGTGAAAGCGGCATTTATGGCTACACCTTC.